The following is a T cell receptor (beta chain) sequence with its context. This specimen comes from a study of blood T cell repertoires in COVID-19. Germline assignment: CDR1 LNHNV and CDR2 YYDKDF (reference sequence). Trimming took off 3 bases at V and 12 bases at J, with 11 bases between the two ends. The CDR3 covers 12 residues. How the authors handled the data: The assay estimated nucleated cells by amplifying reference gene primers. Assay: immunoSEQ multiplex PCR; the TCRdb copy retains only in-frame clones and omits some. V and J calls and clone size are those listed in that table; D and trimming were worked out from the DNA. The sample consists of 30,000 to 40,000 clones, around 86% of them appearing once.

Sequencing was performed on peripheral blood. The origin of this receptor is a human donor in a cohort sampled during active COVID-19. The chain carries TRBV15 and TRBJ2-2, with D perhaps matching TRBD1 (5 bases). CDR3 sequence: CATSSQGSQLFF. DNA of the CDR3: TGTGCCACCAGCAGCCAGGGTTCGCAGCTGTTTTTT.